This T cell receptor beta chain came from a study of cytomegalovirus exposure and HLA in healthy donors. PCR involved 60 Vbeta and 13 Jbeta primers. The data were produced by immunoSEQ multiplex PCR, yet TCRdb's version contains in-frame clones alone and is incomplete. Altogether 150,000 to 250,000 clones are present, roughly 85% being singletons, with the ten largest covering about 2%. The CDR3 is 14 residues long. The J segment lost 6 bases and the V segment lost 3 bases, leaving 6 bases of the junction unmatched. CDR1 and CDR2 from the germline V gene are MDHEN and SYDVKM. A remark on this clone: Its antigen remains unidentified.

Study results and caveats: It was only CMV serostatus that was available as immune exposure information.

The receptor comes from a woman in her fifties or sixties in good health and CMV-seronegative. Sequences were obtained from PBMCs. The gene calls are TRBV28 and TRBJ1-1; 8 bases match TRBD1. CDR3: CASSFPGTGPEAFF. CDR3 sequence (DNA): TGTGCCAGCAGTTTTCCCGGGACAGGACCTGAAGCTTTCTTT. Complete variable domain (other parts from reference TRBV28 and TRBJ1-1): DVKVTQSSRYLVKRTGEKVFLECVQDMDHENMFWYRQDPGLGLRLIYFSYDVKMKEKGDIPEGYSVSREKKERFSLILESASTNQTSMYLCASSFPGTGPEAFFGQGTRLTVV.